These 15 T cell receptor beta chains were sequenced from one sample in a study of cytomegalovirus exposure and HLA in healthy donors. The table came from immunoSEQ multiplex PCR; TCRdb's copy has only in-frame clones and leaves some out. The table records around 300,000 clones, around 90% of them present only once. Material for sequencing was PBMCs. These receptors all come from a woman aged 25 to 45 in good health and CMV-seropositive.

This clone appeared once. The chain carries TRBV4-1 and TRBJ1-4; D unclear. Trimming removed 3 bases from V and 5 bases from J, with 10 bases in between. Looked up from germline, CDR1 is MGHRA and CDR2 is YSYEKL. The CDR3 is 14 residues long. In nucleotides, the CDR3 is TGCGCCAGCAGCCAGGTGGTGGGGAATGAAAAACTGTTTTTT. Its protein product is CASSQVVGNEKLFF.

The chain links TRBV5-1 to TRBJ2-7; D remains unclear. The ends were cut back, 4 bases at V and 1 base at J, with 12 bases in the middle. The CDR3 is made up of 14 amino acids. CDR1 and CDR2 (germline): SGHRS, YFSETQ. CDR3 residues: CASSEDLNSYEQYF. In DNA, the CDR3 is TGCGCCAGCAGCGAGGACCTAAATTCCTACGAGCAGTACTTC.

In DNA form, the CDR3 reads TGCAGCGTATGGGGGATAGGGGCGGGAGGGTACAATGAGCAGTTCTTC. It is translated as CSVWGIGAGGYNEQFF. The chain is built from TRBV29-1 and TRBJ2-1; 9 bases align to TRBD2. V lost 6 bases and J lost 4; bases outside the gene matches: 13. The V gene's germline CDR1 is SQVTM and CDR2 ANQGSEA. The CDR3 is 16 amino acids.

The CDR3 coding sequence is TGCGCCAGCAGCCAGGCCCACGGGGCCGCTGGGGCCAACGTCCTGACTTTC. It yields the protein CASSQAHGAAGANVLTF. The V gene is TRBV4-3, the J gene TRBJ2-6; D may be TRBD1 or TRBD2 (5 bases each). This CDR3 comprises 17 residues. In germline, CDR1 is LGHNA, CDR2 YSLEER. V was clipped by 3 bases and J by 2 bases, with 14 bases between them.

The CDR3, as DNA: TGTGCCAGCAAAATCGAGAGTGACTACACCTTC. Amino acids: CASKIESDYTF. This sequence joins TRBV6-5 and TRBJ1-2, with unresolved D. The length of the CDR3 is 11 residues. Germline lookup yields CDR1 MNHEY and CDR2 SVGAGI. Trimming removed 7 bases at V and 10 bases at J, with 13 bases between.

The rearrangement joins TRBV4-2 to TRBJ1-6, with D possibly being TRBD1 (5 bases). Germline V gene lookup returns CDR1 LGHNA and CDR2 YNFKEQ. Trimming cost V 1 base and J 0 bases, with 22 bases left between them. There are 21 residues in the CDR3. The CDR3 region is CASSQVHNTDRGSSYNSPLHF. The CDR3 DNA is TGTGCCAGCAGCCAAGTTCACAATACCGACCGGGGGAGCTCCTATAATTCACCCCTCCACTTT.

V is TRBV25-1 and J is TRBJ1-3, with D unresolved. This CDR3 has 15 residues. Germline CDR1 reads MGHDK; CDR2 reads SYGVNS. Trimming shortened V by 0 bases and J by 1 base, and 7 bases separated the two germline ends. CDR3: CASSEYSASGNTIYF. For the CDR3, the DNA is TGTGCCAGCAGTGAATACAGTGCTTCTGGAAACACCATATATTTT.

This chain connects TRBV5-1 to TRBJ2-3, with D tentatively TRBD1 (7 bases). V was pared by 3 bases and J by 1 base, with 18 bases between. Germline lookup yields CDR1 SGHRS and CDR2 YFSETQ. The CDR3 has 17 residues. The DNA for the CDR3 is TGCGCCAGCAGCTCGGGGGACAGTTTATCGGGCACAGATACGCAGTATTTT. It translates to CASSSGDSLSGTDTQYF. The full variable domain, completed using reference TRBV5-1 and TRBJ2-3, is KAGVTQTPRYLIKTRGQQVTLSCSPISGHRSVSWYQQTPGQGLQFLFEYFSETQRNKGNFPGRFSGRQFSNSRSEMNVSTLELGDSALYLCASSSGDSLSGTDTQYFGPGTRLTVL.

The DNA of the CDR3 is TGTGCCAGCAGCTTAGCCTGGCGGGCAGGCGACGAGCAGTACTTC. Protein sequence: CASSLAWRAGDEQYF. The rearrangement uses TRBV7-2 and TRBJ2-5, with D perhaps matching TRBD2 (5 bases). TRBJ2-7 matches the DNA end more closely, so the J call is doubtful. This CDR3 comprises 15 residues. Germline V gene lookup returns CDR1 SGHTA and CDR2 FQGNSA.

This sequence joins TRBV27 and TRBJ2-7; 12 nucleotides line up with TRBD1. There are 14 residues in the CDR3. CDR1 MNHEY and CDR2 SMNVEV come from the germline V gene (reference sequence). The J segment lost 4 bases and the V segment lost 8 bases, leaving 6 bases of the junction unmatched. CDR3 DNA: TGTGCCAGCCGACGGGGACAGGGGGCTTACGAGCAGTACTTC. This encodes CASRRGQGAYEQYF.

The V call is TRBV18, the J call TRBJ2-3; no firm D call. The germline V gene has CDR1 KGHSH and CDR2 LQKENI. The CDR3 has 12 residues. The V and J ends lost 3 bases and 4 bases respectively, with 5 bases between them. For the CDR3, the DNA is TGTGCCAGCTCACCTAGAGCAGATACGCAGTATTTT. It yields the protein CASSPRADTQYF.

This sequence joins TRBV6-1 and TRBJ1-2; TRBD1 aligns across 7 bases. The germline V gene encodes CDR1 MNHNS and CDR2 SASEGT. CDR3 length equals 13 residues. V trimming: 6 bases; J trimming: 3 bases; junction bases outside the gene matches: 4. The CDR3 loop reads CASRAQGYYGYTF. CDR3 nucleotide sequence: TGTGCCAGCAGGGCACAGGGGTACTATGGCTACACCTTC.

This chain joins TRBV7-2 and TRBJ2-7, with D maybe TRBD2 (5 bases). Germline CDR1 reads SGHTA; CDR2 reads FQGNSA. CDR3 length: 14 residues. Trimming cost V 1 base and J 6 bases, with 13 bases left between them. In DNA, the CDR3 is TGTGCCAGCAGCTTAGAGCCCGGGGTTGGCGAGCAGTACTTC. Amino acid sequence: CASSLEPGVGEQYF.

V and J are TRBV7-2 and TRBJ1-2; 8 bases are a match to TRBD1. With 5 bases clipped from V and 1 base from J, the junction kept 3 bases outside the gene matches. Germline V gene lookup returns CDR1 SGHTA and CDR2 FQGNSA. CDR3 size: 14 residues. This chain's CDR3 is CASSGTGVNYGYTF. The CDR3 nucleotides read TGTGCCAGCAGCGGGACAGGTGTTAACTATGGCTACACCTTC.

The genes are TRBV27 and TRBJ2-6, with TRBD2 as a possible D gene (5 bases). Trimming shortened V by 4 bases and J by 2 bases, and 9 bases separated the two germline ends. Germline CDR1 reads MNHEY; CDR2 reads SMNVEV (reference sequence). This CDR3 has 15 amino acids. The CDR3 protein is CASSSRAAGANVLTF. The CDR3 nucleotides read TGTGCCAGCAGTTCGAGGGCGGCTGGGGCCAACGTCCTGACTTTC.